This passage covers 9 T cell receptor beta chains from one sample sequenced in a study of cytomegalovirus exposure and HLA in healthy donors (dated by TCRdb to between 2016 and 2019). Library method: the immunoSEQ multiplex PCR assay. For the multiplex PCR, a mixture combining 60 forward primers for TCR Vbeta segments and 13 reverse primers for TCR Jbeta segments was used. TCRdb holds this immuneACCESS table with in-frame rearrangements only. Some clones are missing; in checked studies, unresolved V genes explain under half, and the rest has no known cause. The sample table lists fewer than 250,000 clones, 79% of them with a count of one. The top ten hold less than 2% of the sample. Sequencing used PBMCs. Source of these receptors: a young woman in good health and CMV-seronegative.

This sequence joins TRBV29-1 and TRBJ2-7; perhaps TRBD1 as D (6 bases). CDR1 is SQVTM and CDR2 is ANQGSEA in the germline V gene. The CDR3 is 12 residues long. Trimming removed 5 bases at V and 3 bases at J, with 11 bases between. CDR3 coding DNA: TGCAGCGTTTCAGGGGCAAGCTACGAGCAGTACTTC. It encodes CSVSGASYEQYF.

V is TRBV6-6 and J is TRBJ2-3; 7 bases align to TRBD1. The CDR3 extends over 13 amino acids. Germline trimming cut 6 bases from V and 3 bases from J; bases unmatched to any gene: 3. Germline V gene sequence: CDR1 MNHNY, CDR2 SVGAGI (reference sequence). CDR3 DNA: TGTGCCAGCAGCATACAGGGGACAGATACGCAGTATTTT. Translating gives CASSIQGTDTQYF.

The chain recombines TRBV9 with TRBJ2-1; possible D gene TRBD2, 6 bases. This CDR3 has 19 amino acids. V lost 4 bases and J 0 bases, leaving 23 bases between the germline ends. Germline V gene data show CDR1 as SGDLS and CDR2 as YYNGEE. CDR3 residues: CASSPGRGDGTSSYNEQFF. The DNA for the CDR3 is TGTGCCAGCAGCCCCGGACGCGGGGACGGGACGAGCTCCTACAATGAGCAGTTCTTC.

This clone was observed a few times. The rearrangement links TRBV5-1 to TRBJ2-1, with 7 bases aligning to TRBD1. CDR3 length: 13 residues. CDR1 is SGHRS and CDR2 is YFSETQ in the germline V gene. Germline trimming cut 4 bases from V and 8 bases from J; bases unmatched to any gene: 6. The CDR3 spells CASSDNRGYEQFF. The CDR3 nucleotides read TGCGCCAGCAGCGATAACAGGGGTTATGAGCAGTTCTTC. Looking up the rest from reference TRBV5-1 and TRBJ2-1 gives the full variable domain: KAGVTQTPRYLIKTRGQQVTLSCSPISGHRSVSWYQQTPGQGLQFLFEYFSETQRNKGNFPGRFSGRQFSNSRSEMNVSTLELGDSALYLCASSDNRGYEQFFGPGTRLTVL.

This chain uses TRBV15 with TRBJ2-5, with a tentative D call TRBD2 (6 bases). Germline CDR1 and CDR2: LNHNV and YYDKDF (reference sequence). The V end lost 5 bases, the J end lost 2 bases, and 12 bases lay between the germline ends. CDR3 length: 14 residues. The CDR3 nucleotides are TGTGCCACCAGCGGGGGGAGCTCTCAAGAGACCCAGTACTTC. It yields the protein CATSGGSSQETQYF.

This clone has just a few counts. The genes are TRBV7-9 and TRBJ1-5; 8 nucleotides match TRBD1. The V segment lost 5 bases and the J segment 4 bases; nucleotides outside the gene matches: 4. The CDR3 is 14 amino acids. Germline V gene data show CDR1 as SEHNR and CDR2 as FQNEAQ (reference sequence). CDR3 coding DNA: TGTGCCAGCAGCCTGGGACAGGCTAATCAGCCCCAGCATTTT. Amino acids: CASSLGQANQPQHF.

V is TRBV2 and J is TRBJ2-7; 8 positions match TRBD1. Looked up from germline, CDR1 is SNHLY and CDR2 is FYNNEI. Trimming at V came to 5 bases and at J to 5 bases, leaving 8 bases not matched to a gene. The CDR3 extends over 14 amino acids. DNA of the CDR3: TGTGCCAGCAGTACGCGGACAGGGCTGAACGAGCAGTACTTC. Protein product: CASSTRTGLNEQYF.

The chain combines TRBV19 with TRBJ2-3; 7 bases align to TRBD2. V dropped 5 bases and J dropped 6; count of bases not matched to a gene: 11. Germline V gives CDR1 LNHDA, CDR2 SQIVND (reference sequence). There are 15 residues in the CDR3. CDR3 nucleotides: TGTGCCAGTAGTCCCCTGGCGGGAGCCGGGGATACGCAGTATTTT. It is translated as CASSPLAGAGDTQYF.

The chain couples TRBV28 to TRBJ2-3, with 10 bases lining up with TRBD2. The CDR3 covers 14 residues. Germline values: CDR1 MDHEN, CDR2 SYDVKM. V lost 7 bases to trimming and J lost 3 bases; unmatched junction nucleotides: 4. The CDR3 DNA is TGTGCCAGCATATCTAGCGGGGGAACAGATACGCAGTATTTT. Its translation: CASISSGGTDTQYF.